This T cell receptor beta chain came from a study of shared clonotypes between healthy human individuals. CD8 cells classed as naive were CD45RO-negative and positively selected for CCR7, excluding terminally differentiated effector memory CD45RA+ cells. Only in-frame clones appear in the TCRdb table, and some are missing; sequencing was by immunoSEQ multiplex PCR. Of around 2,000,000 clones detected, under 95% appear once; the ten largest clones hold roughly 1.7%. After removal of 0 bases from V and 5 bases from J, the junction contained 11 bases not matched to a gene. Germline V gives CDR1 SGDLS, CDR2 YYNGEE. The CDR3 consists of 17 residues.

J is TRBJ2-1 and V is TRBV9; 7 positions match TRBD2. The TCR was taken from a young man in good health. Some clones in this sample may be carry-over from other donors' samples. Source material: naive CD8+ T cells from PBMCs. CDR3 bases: TGTGCCAGCAGCGTAGGGGGGACGGGAGGCATCAACAATGAGCAGTTCTTC. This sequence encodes CASSVGGTGGINNEQFF.